This T cell receptor beta chain derives from a study of OX40 agonist ivuxolimab in advanced cancers. This CDR3 has 12 residues. V lost 0 bases and J lost 4, with 3 bases in between. Germline lookup yields CDR1 SGHRS and CDR2 YFSETQ. Remarks on this clone: Its antigen is undetermined.

General study points: In general, CD8+ T cells held more expanded clones than CD4+ did, on average. Among expanded peripheral T cells, antigen specificity went undetermined.

The table came from immunoSEQ multiplex PCR; TCRdb's copy has only in-frame clones and leaves some out. The sample lists tens of thousands of clones, roughly four fifths seen once, with less than 4% in the top ten. V and J are TRBV5-1 and TRBJ2-3; no definite D call. The receptor's source is an adult with an advanced solid tumor such as melanoma, head and neck, liver or kidney cancer. This specimen consisted of CD4+ or CD8+ T cells sorted from blood, obtained in a trial of the OX40 agonist ivuxolimab. The CDR3 DNA reads as TGCGCCAGCAGCTTGGCGGCAGATACGCAGTATTTT. The encoded protein is CASSLAADTQYF.